The rows below give T cell receptor beta chains drawn from one sample of a study of shared clonotypes between healthy human individuals. Sequencing used immunoSEQ multiplex PCR; TCRdb keeps in-frame clones, though not all of them. The repertoire holds 2.3 million or so clones, 85% to 95% seen once, with approximately 0.4% in the top ten. Input material: naive CD4+ T cells from PBMCs. All receptors derive from a man aged 18 to 30 in good health. Some clones in this sample may be carry-over from other donors' samples. Both conserved end residues are part of each CDR3. D genes are given only for firm matches. Only part of the rows carry a size: once, few, many, or a class if the clone is expanded.

j_gene: TRBJ2-2
d_gene: TRBD1
v_gene: TRBV10-1
abundance: .
CDR3aa: CARNRGDTGELFF
CDR3nt: TGCGCCAGAAACAGGGGGGACACCGGGGAGCTGTTTTTT

j_gene: TRBJ2-3
d_gene: .
v_gene: TRBV7-3
abundance: .
CDR3aa: CASSLTGARGDTQYF
CDR3nt: TGTGCCAGCAGCTTAACGGGAGCCCGCGGAGATACGCAGTATTTT

j_gene: TRBJ1-1
d_gene: .
v_gene: TRBV6-5
abundance: .
CDR3aa: CASSPRGGSEAFF
CDR3nt: TGTGCCAGCAGTCCCCGAGGTGGATCTGAAGCTTTCTTT

j_gene: TRBJ2-2
d_gene: .
v_gene: TRBV28
abundance: .
CDR3aa: CASSLRWGTGELFF
CDR3nt: TGTGCCAGCAGTTTACGGTGGGGGACCGGGGAGCTGTTTTTT

j_gene: TRBJ2-7
d_gene: TRBD1
v_gene: TRBV28
abundance: once
CDR3aa: CASLRDRTTYEQYF
CDR3nt: TGTGCCAGCCTCCGGGACAGGACAACCTACGAGCAGTACTTC

j_gene: TRBJ1-2
d_gene: .
v_gene: TRBV9
abundance: once
CDR3aa: CASSPGHYGYTF
CDR3nt: TGTGCCAGCAGCCCCGGACACTATGGCTACACCTTC

j_gene: TRBJ2-5
d_gene: .
v_gene: TRBV10-3
abundance: .
CDR3aa: CANGDNQETQYF
CDR3nt: TGTGCCAACGGAGACAACCAAGAGACCCAGTACTTC

j_gene: TRBJ2-7
d_gene: .
v_gene: TRBV7-2
abundance: .
CDR3aa: CASSRRLVSSYEQYF
CDR3nt: TGTGCCAGCAGCCGGAGACTAGTTAGCTCCTACGAGCAGTACTTC

j_gene: TRBJ2-7
d_gene: .
v_gene: TRBV30
abundance: .
CDR3aa: CAWRPPLGTPSGEEQYF
CDR3nt: TGTGCCTGGAGGCCGCCCTTAGGGACTCCCTCGGGGGAGGAGCAGTACTTC

j_gene: TRBJ2-7
d_gene: TRBD1
v_gene: TRBV27
abundance: .
CDR3aa: CASSFVDRLTEQYF
CDR3nt: TGTGCCAGCAGTTTTGTGGACAGGTTGACCGAGCAGTACTTC

j_gene: TRBJ2-2
d_gene: .
v_gene: TRBV5-1
abundance: .
CDR3aa: CASSPDTYTGELFF
CDR3nt: TGCGCCAGCAGCCCGGACACTTACACCGGGGAGCTGTTTTTT

j_gene: TRBJ1-4
d_gene: TRBD1
v_gene: TRBV5-1
abundance: .
CDR3aa: CASSLAAGGSTNEKLFF
CDR3nt: TGCGCCAGCAGCTTGGCCGCAGGGGGATCAACTAATGAAAAACTGTTTTTT

j_gene: TRBJ2-7
d_gene: .
v_gene: TRBV5-1
abundance: .
CDR3aa: CASSLDIAAHYEQYF
CDR3nt: TGCGCCAGCAGCTTGGACATAGCGGCGCACTACGAGCAGTACTTC

j_gene: TRBJ1-1
d_gene: .
v_gene: TRBV19
abundance: .
CDR3aa: CATLKNTEAFF
CDR3nt: TGTGCCACCCTAAAAAACACTGAAGCTTTCTTT

j_gene: TRBJ1-2
d_gene: .
v_gene: TRBV4-1
abundance: .
CDR3aa: CASSQDITGNYGYTF
CDR3nt: TGCGCCAGCAGCCAAGACATTACAGGCAACTATGGCTACACCTTC

j_gene: TRBJ2-1
d_gene: .
v_gene: TRBV9
abundance: .
CDR3aa: CASSVAHPGGSLNEQFF
CDR3nt: TGTGCCAGCAGCGTAGCTCACCCAGGGGGGTCCCTCAATGAGCAGTTCTTC

j_gene: TRBJ1-6
d_gene: TRBD1
v_gene: TRBV28
abundance: .
CDR3aa: CASSLRQGAGNSPLHF
CDR3nt: TGTGCCAGCAGTCTCAGACAGGGGGCAGGAAATTCACCCCTCCACTTT

j_gene: TRBJ2-1
d_gene: TRBD2
v_gene: TRBV6-1
abundance: .
CDR3aa: CASSEKGRGTSRNEQFF
CDR3nt: TGTGCCAGCAGTGAAAAAGGGCGGGGGACTAGCCGCAATGAGCAGTTCTTC

j_gene: TRBJ2-1
d_gene: .
v_gene: TRBV29-1
abundance: once
CDR3aa: CSVEGGWGSYNEQFF
CDR3nt: TGCAGCGTCGAAGGAGGGTGGGGCTCCTACAATGAGCAGTTCTTC

j_gene: TRBJ2-7
d_gene: TRBD2
v_gene: TRBV2
abundance: .
CDR3aa: CASSAQGGTSGRAREQYF
CDR3nt: TGTGCCAGCAGTGCCCAGGGGGGGACTAGCGGGAGGGCGCGGGAGCAGTACTTC

j_gene: TRBJ2-1
d_gene: .
v_gene: TRBV30
abundance: .
CDR3aa: CAWSGSNNEQFF
CDR3nt: TGTGCCTGGAGCGGTTCGAACAATGAGCAGTTCTTC

j_gene: TRBJ1-1
d_gene: TRBD1
v_gene: TRBV5-4
abundance: few
CDR3aa: CASSSLQGTTEAFF
CDR3nt: TGTGCCAGCAGCTCTTTACAGGGGACGACTGAAGCTTTCTTT

j_gene: TRBJ2-7
d_gene: .
v_gene: TRBV29-1
abundance: .
CDR3aa: CSVSSQGRYEQYF
CDR3nt: TGCAGCGTTTCATCCCAGGGAAGGTACGAGCAGTACTTC

j_gene: TRBJ2-7
d_gene: TRBD2
v_gene: TRBV29-1
abundance: .
CDR3aa: CSVGTAGGSYEQYF
CDR3nt: TGCAGCGTTGGTACAGCGGGAGGCTCCTACGAGCAGTACTTC

j_gene: TRBJ2-1
d_gene: TRBD2
v_gene: TRBV9
abundance: .
CDR3aa: CASSFDPSGRGSEQFF
CDR3nt: TGTGCCAGCAGCTTTGACCCTAGCGGGAGGGGAAGTGAGCAGTTCTTC

j_gene: TRBJ2-1
d_gene: .
v_gene: TRBV5-1
abundance: .
CDR3aa: CASSGTGKHNEQFF
CDR3nt: TGCGCCAGTAGCGGGACAGGGAAACACAATGAGCAGTTCTTC

j_gene: TRBJ2-3
d_gene: .
v_gene: TRBV28
abundance: .
CDR3aa: CASTHRDEDTQYF
CDR3nt: TGTGCCAGCACCCATCGGGATGAAGATACGCAGTATTTT

j_gene: TRBJ1-1
d_gene: TRBD1
v_gene: TRBV28
abundance: .
CDR3aa: CASRGTGGKWRAFF
CDR3nt: TGTGCCAGCAGAGGGACAGGGGGCAAGTGGAGAGCTTTCTTT

j_gene: TRBJ1-2
d_gene: .
v_gene: TRBV7-9
abundance: .
CDR3aa: CASSSETVRRRGYTF
CDR3nt: TGTGCCAGCAGCTCTGAGACAGTTAGAAGGAGAGGCTACACCTTC

j_gene: TRBJ2-1
d_gene: TRBD2
v_gene: TRBV7-6
abundance: .
CDR3aa: CASSQARASGGWDSYNEQFF
CDR3nt: TGTGCCAGCAGCCAAGCGAGGGCTAGCGGGGGCTGGGACTCCTACAATGAGCAGTTCTTC

j_gene: TRBJ2-7
d_gene: TRBD1
v_gene: TRBV29-1
abundance: .
CDR3aa: CSVSGQGYEQYF
CDR3nt: TGCAGCGTTAGCGGACAGGGCTACGAGCAGTACTTC

j_gene: TRBJ2-7
d_gene: TRBD2
v_gene: TRBV5-1
abundance: .
CDR3aa: CASSPGLAGPYEQYF
CDR3nt: TGCGCCAGCAGCCCGGGACTAGCGGGACCCTACGAGCAGTACTTC

j_gene: TRBJ2-3
d_gene: .
v_gene: TRBV6-5
abundance: .
CDR3aa: CASRGTQVDTQYF
CDR3nt: TGTGCCAGCCGGGGGACCCAGGTAGATACGCAGTATTTT

j_gene: TRBJ2-1
d_gene: TRBD1
v_gene: TRBV10-1
abundance: .
CDR3aa: CASSELGIYDREVEDRDNEQFF
CDR3nt: TGCGCCAGCAGTGAATTGGGAATCTATGACAGGGAAGTGGAGGACAGAGACAATGAGCAGTTCTTC

j_gene: TRBJ2-4
d_gene: .
v_gene: TRBV2
abundance: .
CDR3aa: CASRTGVQTKNIQYF
CDR3nt: TGTGCCAGCAGGACGGGGGTACAGACCAAAAACATTCAGTACTTC

j_gene: TRBJ1-4
d_gene: .
v_gene: TRBV7-9
abundance: .
CDR3aa: CASSLQGGNEKLFF
CDR3nt: TGTGCCAGCAGCCTCCAGGGCGGTAATGAAAAACTGTTTTTT

j_gene: TRBJ2-1
d_gene: TRBD2
v_gene: TRBV28
abundance: .
CDR3aa: CASTLAGLAGNNEQFF
CDR3nt: TGTGCCAGCACCCTCGCGGGACTAGCGGGAAACAATGAGCAGTTCTTC

j_gene: TRBJ2-7
d_gene: TRBD1
v_gene: TRBV28
abundance: .
CDR3aa: CATADRARGQYF
CDR3nt: TGTGCCACCGCCGACAGGGCCCGCGGGCAGTACTTC

j_gene: TRBJ2-7
d_gene: .
v_gene: TRBV5-4
abundance: .
CDR3aa: CASSLGENRFLF
CDR3nt: TGTGCCAGCAGCTTGGGCGAGAACCGATTCCTCTTC

j_gene: TRBJ1-3
d_gene: .
v_gene: TRBV12-5
abundance: few
CDR3aa: CASGDEGSGNTIYF
CDR3nt: TGTGCTAGTGGTGATGAGGGTTCTGGAAACACCATATATTTT

j_gene: TRBJ2-5
d_gene: .
v_gene: TRBV7-2
abundance: .
CDR3aa: CASSLGRGQETQYF
CDR3nt: TGTGCCAGCAGCTTAGGCAGGGGTCAAGAGACCCAGTACTTC